This is a list of T cell receptor beta chains from one sample in a study of blood T cells in healthy people across ages. One entry per CDR3 protein, called by TCRdb with MiXCR from the 5' RACE reads. The sample lists 1,100,000 or so distinct CDR3 sequences, under 45% occurring once. The sample comprised blood. The source is an older woman in good health. The conserved cysteine and the conserved F or W are not part of the CDR3 here. Fields, in order: V gene, CDR3 protein.

v_gene: TRBV27
CDR3aa: ASSPRTSWYEQY

v_gene: TRBV25-1
CDR3aa: ASSEGAGRETQY

v_gene: TRBV7-6
CDR3aa: ATGRGSEQY

v_gene: TRBV3-1
CDR3aa: AVSGRSSTDTQY

v_gene: TRBV4-1
CDR3aa: ASSHPPSHEQF

v_gene: TRBV9
CDR3aa: ASSVMGQGGEKLF

v_gene: TRBV20-1
CDR3aa: SATVVTGGYEQY

v_gene: TRBV11-2
CDR3aa: ASSLTSGTGILSNYGYT

v_gene: TRBV12-3/TRBV12-4
CDR3aa: ASSSGTSGGYT

v_gene: TRBV5-1
CDR3aa: ASNPAGGTDTQY

v_gene: TRBV28
CDR3aa: ASSHDTQGSPETQY

v_gene: TRBV5-1
CDR3aa: ASSPPNLHMNTQY

v_gene: TRBV14
CDR3aa: ASSRSAGSETQY

v_gene: TRBV2
CDR3aa: ATKTRNYEQN

v_gene: TRBV7-8
CDR3aa: ASSLGRDQNTEAF

v_gene: TRBV28
CDR3aa: ASSLSTGQEETQY

v_gene: TRBV7-9
CDR3aa: ASSALTARLAGVTDTQY

v_gene: TRBV6-5
CDR3aa: ASSYSKMGSYGYT

v_gene: TRBV20-1
CDR3aa: SARGSYGYT

v_gene: TRBV12-3/TRBV12-4
CDR3aa: ASRPGLAGSYEQY

v_gene: TRBV2
CDR3aa: APGLAGGNEQF

v_gene: TRBV10-3
CDR3aa: AISESRGTDAKNIQY

v_gene: TRBV5-1
CDR3aa: ASRLSGGPYEQY

v_gene: TRBV7-9
CDR3aa: ASSLEGNQETQY

v_gene: TRBV7-9
CDR3aa: ASSDQGSGNTIY

v_gene: TRBV9
CDR3aa: ASSPRTGGTDTQY

v_gene: TRBV11-2
CDR3aa: ASSQDRDYEQY

v_gene: TRBV7-6
CDR3aa: ASSFGTSEETQY

v_gene: TRBV28
CDR3aa: ASNGQVEGYT

v_gene: TRBV20-1
CDR3aa: SATGTGGFETQY

v_gene: TRBV20-1
CDR3aa: SATLLAGGTDTQY

v_gene: TRBV20-1
CDR3aa: SASLRGPDTQY

v_gene: TRBV24-1
CDR3aa: ATSTARDRNTDTQY

v_gene: TRBV10-3
CDR3aa: AISESWLATTSSYNEQF

v_gene: TRBV14
CDR3aa: ASSPRGSTGELF

v_gene: TRBV7-9
CDR3aa: ASNPWYDSGRARDTQY

v_gene: TRBV3-1
CDR3aa: ASSPFLRSGYT

v_gene: TRBV7-4
CDR3aa: ASSHRTPKESQY

v_gene: TRBV29-1
CDR3aa: SVVGGRHEQL

v_gene: TRBV1
CDR3aa: TSSQDLGRGLGDTGELF

v_gene: TRBV2
CDR3aa: ASSATSGSPREQF

v_gene: TRBV20-1
CDR3aa: SAEGTSGQETQY

v_gene: TRBV12-3/TRBV12-4
CDR3aa: ASSSPRDTDTQY

v_gene: TRBV11-2
CDR3aa: ASSETGTSGNEQF

v_gene: TRBV7-8
CDR3aa: ASSLEAASGSLSSYNEQF

v_gene: TRBV3-1
CDR3aa: ASSLAAGQGTDTQY